This T cell receptor beta chain was identified during a study of blood T cell repertoires in COVID-19. Whole-study context: Some COVID-19 samples were acute and others convalescent; all came from the United States, Italy and Spain. Sources were T cells, B-cell-depleted T cells, or PBMCs; the material itself was cDNA or gDNA.

Original analysis: Amplification from reference gene primers served as the basis for estimated nucleated cell counts. Generated by immunoSEQ multiplex PCR, the TCRdb table keeps only in-frame clones and is missing some. The DNA gave D and trimming, while V, J and clone size come from that table. The sample yields some 290,000 clones, 86% seen once. The source of this sequence is a man aged 18 to 29 with active or convalescent COVID-19. Material: peripheral blood.

CDR3 sequence: CASSGTGANQPQHF. The CDR3 nucleotides read TGTGCCAGTAGCGGGACAGGGGCCAATCAGCCCCAGCATTTT. The chain joins TRBV19 to TRBJ1-5; 10 bases are shared with TRBD1. From germline, CDR1 is LNHDA and CDR2 SQIVND (reference sequence). V lost 6 bases to trimming and J lost 3 bases; unmatched junction nucleotides: 2. The CDR3 has 14 amino acids. Full variable domain (rest looked up from reference TRBV19 and TRBJ1-5): DGGITQSPKYLFRKEGQNVTLSCEQNLNHDAMYWYRQDPGQGLRLIYYSQIVNDFQKGDIAEGYSVSREKKESFPLTVTSAQKNPTAFYLCASSGTGANQPQHFGDGTRLSIL.